This entry lists 7 T cell receptor beta chains sequenced from one sample in a study of CD8+ T cells in alopecia areata. As to treatment: oral pan-JAK inhibitor, 5-10 mg twice daily. Extracted RNA was reverse transcribed into cDNA, the sequencing template. The protocol was immunoSEQ multiplex PCR, while the TCRdb copy is restricted to in-frame clones and leaves out a portion. The sample has more than 100,000 clones, around 56% seen once. Source: CD4+ T cells sorted from blood, taken at week 4, from a patient treated with tofacitinib. All receptors come from a human donor with alopecia areata.

The chain joins TRBV5-4 to TRBJ1-1; no firm D call. V dropped 2 bases and J dropped 6 bases, with 14 bases sitting between them. Germline V lookup: CDR1 SGHNT, CDR2 YYREEE (reference sequence). The CDR3 is made up of 14 amino acids. The CDR3 sequence is CASSFSGGGAEAFF. The CDR3 DNA reads TGTGCCAGCAGCTTCTCAGGCGGAGGCGCTGAAGCTTTCTTT.

On this clone: An end of the junction does not agree with germline; a read error may underlie this. The chain combines TRBV30 with TRBJ2-5, with no clear D. Germline loops: CDR1 GTSNPN, CDR2 SVGIG (reference sequence). The CDR3 loop spans 12 amino acids. The CDR3 is CAWSVGGEAQYF. The CDR3 DNA follows: TGTGCCTGGAGTGTAGGTGGAGAGGCCCAGTACTTC. Complete variable domain (other parts from reference TRBV30 and TRBJ2-5): SQTIHQWPATLVQPVGSPLSLECTVEGTSNPNLYWYRQAAGRGLQLLFYSVGIGQISSEVPQNLSASRPQDRQFILSSKKLLLSDSGFYLCAWSVGGEAQYFGPGTRLLVL.

This clone was picked up one time. The chain has TRBV25-1 and TRBJ2-3; D gene unclear. Trimming removed 1 base at V and 4 bases at J, with 3 bases between. CDR3 length: 12 amino acids. Germline values: CDR1 MGHDK, CDR2 SYGVNS. CDR3: CASSESADTQYF. As DNA, the CDR3 is TGTGCCAGCAGTGAATCCGCAGATACGCAGTATTTT.

The CDR3 reads CASSLGLAISNEQFF. The CDR3 DNA reads as TGTGCCAGCAGCCTGGGACTAGCGATCTCCAATGAGCAGTTCTTC. The J gene is TRBJ2-1, the V gene TRBV11-1; 10 bases map to TRBD2. This CDR3 has 15 residues. The V and J ends lost 5 bases and 6 bases, in that order; junction bases with no gene match: 7. Germline CDR1 is SGHAT and CDR2 is FQDESV (reference sequence).

The count of this clone is one. The genes are TRBV2 and TRBJ1-2, with a possible D match to TRBD1 (5 bases). Germline CDR1 SNHLY, CDR2 FYNNEI. Trimming took 5 bases from V and 4 from J, leaving 8 bases between them. This CDR3 comprises 12 residues. The CDR3: CASSPGGYGYTF. As DNA, the CDR3 is TGTGCCAGCAGTCCGGGGGGCTATGGCTACACCTTC.

The chain has TRBV30 and TRBJ1-1; tentative D call: TRBD1 (6 bases). The ends were cut back, 0 bases at V and 4 bases at J, with 15 bases in the middle. CDR1 and CDR2 from the germline V gene are GTSNPN and SVGIG (reference sequence). This CDR3 has 15 amino acids. The CDR3 DNA reads as TGTGCCTGGAGTGTAAGGGCGTTCAGGGGCACTGAAGCTTTCTTT. It yields the protein CAWSVRAFRGTEAFF. The complete variable domain, with remaining parts taken from reference TRBV30 and TRBJ1-1, reads SQTIHQWPATLVQPVGSPLSLECTVEGTSNPNLYWYRQAAGRGLQLLFYSVGIGQISSEVPQNLSASRPQDRQFILSSKKLLLSDSGFYLCAWSVRAFRGTEAFFGQGTRLTVV.

This clone was counted a few times. V and J are TRBV6-5 and TRBJ1-6; 8 bases match TRBD1. Germline CDR1 MNHEY, CDR2 SVGAGI. This CDR3 comprises 15 residues. V was clipped by 2 bases and J by 7 bases; unmatched bases: 4. The CDR3 here is CASSYGQGTNSPLHF. The DNA of the CDR3 is TGTGCCAGCAGTTACGGACAGGGAACAAATTCACCCCTCCACTTT.